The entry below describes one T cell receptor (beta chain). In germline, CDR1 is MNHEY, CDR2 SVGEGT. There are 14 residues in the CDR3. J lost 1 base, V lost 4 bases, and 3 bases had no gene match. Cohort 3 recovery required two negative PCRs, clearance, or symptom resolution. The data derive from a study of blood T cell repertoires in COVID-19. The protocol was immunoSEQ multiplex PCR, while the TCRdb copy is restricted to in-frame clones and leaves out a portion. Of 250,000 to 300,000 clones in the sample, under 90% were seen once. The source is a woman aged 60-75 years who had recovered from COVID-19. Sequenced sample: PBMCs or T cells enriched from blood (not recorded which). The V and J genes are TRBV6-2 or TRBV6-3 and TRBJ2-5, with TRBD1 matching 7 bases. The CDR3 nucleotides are TGTGCCAGCAGTTTCAACAGGGGCCAAGAGACCCAGTACTTC. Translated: CASSFNRGQETQYF.